The 12 T cell receptor beta chains reported below all come from one sample, sequenced in a study of T cell responses to AZD1222 COVID-19 vaccine (dated by TCRdb to about 2021). According to the study, the label for this sample's time point signals: about 28 days (+/-7) after the second vaccine dose. The library was made by the immunoSEQ multiplex PCR assay. TCRdb carries this immuneACCESS record with in-frame sequences only. Its versions omit some clonotypes, under half of them owing to an unresolved V gene in the studies checked, with the rest unexplained. Recorded for this sample are approximately 70,000 clones; roughly 75% of them occurred a single time. 47% of the sample comes from the top ten. Sequenced material: peripheral blood, taken 28 days after the second AZD1222 dose. The receptors here all came from an adult who received the AZD1222 COVID-19 vaccine.

The chain combines TRBV7-9 with TRBJ1-4; no definite D call. This CDR3 spans 14 amino acids. Per germline, CDR1 SEHNR and CDR2 FQNEAQ (reference sequence). V gave up 2 bases and J gave up 0 bases, with 4 bases separating them. The CDR3 DNA reads as TGTGCCAGCAGCTTAACAGCAACTAATGAAAAACTGTTTTTT. It yields the protein CASSLTATNEKLFF.

V gene TRBV9 combines with J gene TRBJ2-1; 14 nucleotides line up with TRBD2. CDR3 length: 12 residues. V dropped 9 bases and J dropped 9; count of bases not matched to a gene: 2. Per germline, CDR1 SGDLS and CDR2 YYNGEE. CDR3: CATGLAGGEQFF. Written as DNA, the CDR3 is TGTGCCACCGGACTAGCGGGGGGTGAGCAGTTCTTC.

The chain employs TRBV10-3 and TRBJ1-1; no definite D call. Trimming removed 0 bases from V and 2 bases from J, with 19 bases in between. This CDR3 comprises 18 residues. CDR1 and CDR2 from the germline V gene are ENHRY and SYGVKD. The CDR3 loop reads CAISESFLSFSGNTEAFF. In DNA, the CDR3 is TGTGCCATCAGTGAGTCTTTCCTATCATTCAGTGGTAACACTGAAGCTTTCTTT.

The J gene is TRBJ2-7, the V gene TRBV28; TRBD2 aligns across 16 bases. CDR3 length: 17 residues. J lost 4 bases, V lost 4 bases, and 7 bases had no gene match. Germline values: CDR1 MDHEN, CDR2 SYDVKM. The CDR3: CASSSGTSGRAAYEQYF. CDR3 DNA: TGTGCCAGCAGTTCGGGGACTAGCGGGAGGGCCGCATACGAGCAGTACTTC.

The chain recombines TRBV29-1 with TRBJ2-7; 7 bases match TRBD2. J was trimmed by 4 bases and V by 6 bases; bases with no gene match: 9. CDR3 size: 13 residues. Germline CDR1 reads SQVTM; CDR2 reads ANQGSEA. The CDR3 DNA sequence: TGCAGCGTATTGCGGGGGTCAAGGTACGAGCAGTACTTC. Protein: CSVLRGSRYEQYF.

The chain joins TRBV25-1 to TRBJ1-2, with D perhaps matching TRBD1 (5 bases). Trimming pared 7 bases from V and 14 bases from J, leaving 23 bases between. The germline V gene has CDR1 MGHDK and CDR2 SYGVNS. The CDR3 spans 13 residues. The CDR3 region is CASNENWGWEKTF. CDR3 in DNA: TGTGCCAGCAACGAAAATTGGGGGTGGGAGAAGACCTTC.

The rearrangement links TRBV10-1 to TRBJ2-4; D possibly corresponds to TRBD2 (6 bases). The length of the CDR3 is 16 residues. Germline V gene lookup returns CDR1 WNHNN and CDR2 SYGVQD (reference sequence). The V end was cut by 0 bases, the J end by 0 bases, with 9 bases between. In DNA, the CDR3 is TGCGCCAGCAGTGAGTCTTGGGGACTAGCCAAAAACATTCAGTACTTC. It yields the protein CASSESWGLAKNIQYF.

This sequence joins TRBV29-1 and TRBJ2-4, with 14 nucleotides matching TRBD2. V trimming: 6 bases; J trimming: 2 bases; junction bases outside the gene matches: 9. The germline CDR1 and CDR2 sequences are SQVTM and ANQGSEA. The CDR3 sequence is 17 residues long. The CDR3 here is CSVLGLAGVTTKNIQYF. CDR3 sequence (DNA): TGCAGCGTCCTGGGACTAGCGGGAGTGACCACCAAAAACATTCAGTACTTC.

The gene calls are TRBV5-6 and TRBJ2-7; D gene ambiguous. Trimming pared 4 bases from V and 1 base from J, leaving 15 bases between. CDR1 is SGHDT and CDR2 is YYEEEE in the germline V gene. The CDR3 contains 15 residues. The CDR3 protein is CASSPIQASSYEQYF. CDR3 bases: TGTGCCAGCAGCCCAATCCAGGCTTCTTCCTACGAGCAGTACTTC.

The CDR3 bases are TGTGCCAGCAGCAAACAGGGCACTAGCAATCAGCCCCAGCATTTT. It codes for CASSKQGTSNQPQHF. The chain couples TRBV27 to TRBJ1-5, with D tentatively TRBD1 (6 bases). The length of the CDR3 is 15 residues. Between the trimmed V and J ends, which lost 6 bases and 0 bases, there was a span of 12 bases. CDR1 is MNHEY and CDR2 is SMNVEV in the germline V gene (reference sequence).

The chain carries TRBV7-9 and TRBJ1-4; TRBD1 matches 9 bases. The trim removed 10 bases at V and 8 bases at J, leaving 11 bases unmatched. Germline V gene lookup returns CDR1 SEHNR and CDR2 FQNEAQ (reference sequence). There are 14 residues in the CDR3. In DNA form, the CDR3 reads TGTGCCATCGGGGCCGGGACAGGGACCGAAAAACTGTTTTTT. Its protein product is CAIGAGTGTEKLFF.

The chain joins TRBV5-5 to TRBJ1-5; D ambiguous. The CDR3 extends over 15 amino acids. Germline V lookup: CDR1 SGHKS, CDR2 YYEKEE (reference sequence). Trimming shortened V by 2 bases and J by 4 bases, and 13 bases separated the two germline ends. CDR3 in amino acids: CASSLIPLSNQPQHF. The CDR3 nucleotides are TGTGCCAGCAGCTTAATTCCTCTATCTAATCAGCCCCAGCATTTT.